This section outlines one T cell receptor (beta chain) sequence together with its context. What it binds is unknown. The sample comes from a study of T-cell memory formation after mild COVID-19. Broader study findings: Day 15 to 85 contractors were CD4/CD8 balanced; later expanders leaned CD4+. CD4+ contracting clones lay mainly in CM and EM, CD8+ ones in EMRA. Second-wave clones with a day 37 peak had unconfirmed SARS-CoV-2 specificity.

5'RACE with constant-segment primers yielded barcoded, UMI-tagged TCR alpha and TCR beta cDNA libraries. TCRdb passed the 5' RACE reads through MiXCR, listing each CDR3 protein once. The sample carries about 82,000 distinct CDR3 sequences, roughly 13% recorded once. CDR3 size: 15 residues. CDR1 is LGHNA and CDR2 is YSLEER in the germline V gene. The V end lost 3 bases, the J end lost 0 bases, and 9 bases lay between the germline ends. The source of this sequence is a man younger than 35 who had mild COVID-19 (a few samples of this study predate the infection). Cell type and time point are not known. The chain couples TRBV4-3 to TRBJ1-5; D is undetermined. Sequencing used PBMCs or a T cell subset sorted from them (not recorded which). CDR3 in DNA: TGCGCCAGCAGCCAGTACCTAGGTAGCAATCAGCCCCAGCATTTT. Translating gives CASSQYLGSNQPQHF.